This T cell receptor (beta chain) was captured in a study of T cell clones after liver transplantation. Study-level background: Patients counted as tolerant after at least one year off all immunosuppression, enzymes not exceeding twice normal. General study results and limits: Compared with third party-reactive sequences, donor-reactive ones declined more, independent of withdrawal success. Low donor cell numbers restricted donor-reactive repertoire measurement in two subjects.

Turning to this clone: Its antigen is currently unknown.

This CDR3 has 15 amino acids. Trimming took 7 bases from V and 4 from J; bases not matched to a gene: 7. Per germline, CDR1 MGHDK and CDR2 SYGVNS. Sequencing was performed with immunoSEQ multiplex PCR; in TCRdb, only in-frame clones are kept and a portion is missing. The top ten clones hold around 9.1% of a sample with roughly 53,000 clones, over 60% of them seen once. J is TRBJ2-2 and V is TRBV25-1, with 9 positions matching TRBD1. This specimen consisted of CD4+ T cells from blood, obtained at the 22-month timepoint. This TCR derives from a human patient who received a liver transplant. Some T cells may arise from the graft donor. CDR3 protein: CASTKQGAFTGELFF. CDR3 DNA: TGTGCCAGCACCAAACAGGGGGCGTTCACCGGGGAGCTGTTTTTT.